The TCR beta chain described here comes from a study of blood T cell repertoires in COVID-19. V was clipped by 6 bases and J by 8 bases; unmatched bases: 8. The germline gives CDR1 MNHEY, CDR2 SVGAGI. The CDR3 contains 14 residues. Method: immunoSEQ multiplex PCR; TCRdb's copy keeps in-frame clones and lacks some. The sample has about 240,000 clones; 81% are singletons. Sequencing was done on a sample of peripheral blood. The clonotype was recovered from a woman older than 75 with COVID-19, enrolled during active disease. The genes are TRBV6-5 and TRBJ1-4; 8 nucleotides line up with TRBD1. The CDR3 nucleotides are TGTGCCAGCAGAGCGACAGGGGAGGGGGAAAAACTGTTTTTT. Amino acid sequence: CASRATGEGEKLFF.